Detailed here is one T cell receptor (beta chain). Its specificity is unknown. The data stem from a study of shared clonotypes between healthy human individuals. About the research overall: Every donor yielded three CD4 naive, three CD4 memory, two CD8 naive and one CD8 memory plate. Study outcomes and limitations: Only blood was sampled, and tissue TCR repertoires likely differ from blood ones. Clonotype sharing among donors likely depends on sequencing depth.

The study ran the assay at deep level. Clones were sequenced by immunoSEQ multiplex PCR, and TCRdb holds only the in-frame ones, with some missing. Counted here are some 800,000 clones, roughly 92% occurring once; the ten biggest clones make up around 24%. In the naive CD8 group, cells lacked CD45RO and were positively selected for CCR7, so terminally differentiated effector memory CD45RA+ cells were left out. J gave up 1 base and V 5 bases, and 7 bases lay outside the gene matches. CDR1 SQVTM and CDR2 ANQGSEA come from the germline V gene. CDR3 size: 14 residues. The sequence was collected from a man aged 25-40 years in good health. The genes are TRBV29-1 and TRBJ1-1; 7 bases agree with TRBD1. The sample was naive CD8+ T cells sorted from blood. The CDR3 nucleotides are TGCAGCGTTCAGTCCCGGGACAGGAACACTGAAGCTTTCTTT. Its protein is CSVQSRDRNTEAFF.